This T cell receptor (beta chain) stems from a study of blood T cell repertoires in COVID-19. Sequencing was performed with immunoSEQ multiplex PCR; in TCRdb, only in-frame clones are kept and a portion is missing. The data contain more than 75,000 clones, around 80% of them singletons. This clonotype was obtained from a man between 60 and 75 years old with acute or convalescent COVID-19. Material for sequencing was peripheral blood.

The CDR3 bases are TGCGCCAGCAGCTCTAGCGGGGGGATGAATACGCAGTATTTT. Its translation is CASSSSGGMNTQYF. J is TRBJ2-3 and V is TRBV5-1; 11 nucleotides align to TRBD2. The CDR3 contains 14 residues. Germline V gives CDR1 SGHRS, CDR2 YFSETQ. V was clipped by 3 bases and J by 7 bases; unmatched bases: 4.